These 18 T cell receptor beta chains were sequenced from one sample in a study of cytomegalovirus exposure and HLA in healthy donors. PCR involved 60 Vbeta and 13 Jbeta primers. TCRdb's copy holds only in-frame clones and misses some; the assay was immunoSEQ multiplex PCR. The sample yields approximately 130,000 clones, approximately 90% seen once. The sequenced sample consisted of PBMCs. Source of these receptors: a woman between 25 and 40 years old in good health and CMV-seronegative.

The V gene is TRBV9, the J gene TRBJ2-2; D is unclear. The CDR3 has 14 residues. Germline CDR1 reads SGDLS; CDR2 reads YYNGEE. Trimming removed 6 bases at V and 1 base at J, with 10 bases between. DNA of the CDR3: TGTGCCAGCACCGAGCGTATGAACACCGGGGAGCTGTTTTTT. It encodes CASTERMNTGELFF. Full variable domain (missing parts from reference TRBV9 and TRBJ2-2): DSGVTQTPKHLITATGQRVTLRCSPRSGDLSVYWYQQSLDQGLQFLIQYYNGEERAKGNILERFSAQQFPDLHSELNLSSLELGDSALYFCASTERMNTGELFFGEGSRLTVL.

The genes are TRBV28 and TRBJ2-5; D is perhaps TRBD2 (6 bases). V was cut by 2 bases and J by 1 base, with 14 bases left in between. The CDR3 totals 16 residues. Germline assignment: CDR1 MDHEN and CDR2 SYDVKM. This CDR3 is CASSLQSGGAQETQYF. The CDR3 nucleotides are TGTGCCAGCAGTTTACAAAGCGGAGGGGCCCAAGAGACCCAGTACTTC.

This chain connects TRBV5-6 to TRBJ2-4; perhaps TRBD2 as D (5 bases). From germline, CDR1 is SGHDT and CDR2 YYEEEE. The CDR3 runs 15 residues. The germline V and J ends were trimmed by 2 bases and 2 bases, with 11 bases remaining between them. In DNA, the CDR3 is TGTGCCAGCAGCTTCTTTGGGAGTACCAAAAACATTCAGTACTTC. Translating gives CASSFFGSTKNIQYF.

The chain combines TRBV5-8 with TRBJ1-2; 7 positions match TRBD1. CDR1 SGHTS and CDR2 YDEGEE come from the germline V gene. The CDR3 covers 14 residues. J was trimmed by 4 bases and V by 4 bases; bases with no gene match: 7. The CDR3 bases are TGTGCCAGCAGCATACGACAGGGAAGCTATGGCTACACCTTC. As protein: CASSIRQGSYGYTF.

CDR3 DNA: TGTGCCAGCAGCTTGAACAGGGGGGGAACCGGCGAGCAGTACTTC. Protein product: CASSLNRGGTGEQYF. The chain employs TRBV7-8 and TRBJ2-7; tentative D call: TRBD1 (8 bases). V lost 3 bases and J lost 6, with 18 bases in between. Germline V gene sequence: CDR1 SGHVS, CDR2 FQNEAQ. This CDR3 is built from 15 residues.

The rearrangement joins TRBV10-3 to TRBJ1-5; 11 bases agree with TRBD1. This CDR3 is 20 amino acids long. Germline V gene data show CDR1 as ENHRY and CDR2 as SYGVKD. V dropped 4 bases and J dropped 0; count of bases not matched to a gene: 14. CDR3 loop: CAISATKWDRGSNSNQPQHF. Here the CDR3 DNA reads TGTGCCATCAGTGCTACTAAATGGGACAGGGGGTCAAATAGCAATCAGCCCCAGCATTTT.

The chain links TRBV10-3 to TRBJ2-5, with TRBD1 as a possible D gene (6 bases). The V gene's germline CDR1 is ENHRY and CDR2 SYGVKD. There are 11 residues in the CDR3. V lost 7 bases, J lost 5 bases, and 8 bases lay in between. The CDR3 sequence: CAIMQGETQYF. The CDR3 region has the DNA TGTGCCATCATGCAGGGGGAGACCCAGTACTTC.

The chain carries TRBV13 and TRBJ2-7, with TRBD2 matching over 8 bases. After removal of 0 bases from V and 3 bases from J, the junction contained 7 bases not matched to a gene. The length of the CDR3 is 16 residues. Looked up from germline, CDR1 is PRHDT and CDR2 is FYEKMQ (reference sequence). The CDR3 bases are TGTGCCAGCAGCTTAGGCGGGTCGGGGGGGGACTACGAGCAGTACTTC. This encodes CASSLGGSGGDYEQYF.

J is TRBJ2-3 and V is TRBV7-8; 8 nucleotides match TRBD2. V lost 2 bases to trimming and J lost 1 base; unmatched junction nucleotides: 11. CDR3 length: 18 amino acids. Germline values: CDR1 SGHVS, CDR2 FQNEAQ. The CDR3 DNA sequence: TGTGCCAGCAGCTTATGGTCATGGCGGGGGGAAGGCACAGATACGCAGTATTTT. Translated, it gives CASSLWSWRGEGTDTQYF.

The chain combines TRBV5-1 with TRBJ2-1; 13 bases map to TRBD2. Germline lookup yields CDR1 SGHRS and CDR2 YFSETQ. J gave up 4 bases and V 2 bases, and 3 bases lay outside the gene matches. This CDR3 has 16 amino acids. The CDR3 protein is CASSLGTSGAYNEQFF. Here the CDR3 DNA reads TGCGCCAGCAGCTTAGGGACTAGCGGGGCTTACAATGAGCAGTTCTTC.

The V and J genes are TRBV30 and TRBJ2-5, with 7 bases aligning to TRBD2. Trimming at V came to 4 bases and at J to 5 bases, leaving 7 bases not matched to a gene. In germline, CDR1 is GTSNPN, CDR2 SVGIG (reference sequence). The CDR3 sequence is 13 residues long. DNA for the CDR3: TGTGCCTGGAATTCCGGGACTACGGAGACCCAGTACTTC. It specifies CAWNSGTTETQYF. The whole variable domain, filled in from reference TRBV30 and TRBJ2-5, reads SQTIHQWPATLVQPVGSPLSLECTVEGTSNPNLYWYRQAAGRGLQLLFYSVGIGQISSEVPQNLSASRPQDRQFILSSKKLLLSDSGFYLCAWNSGTTETQYFGPGTRLLVL.

The CDR3 here is CASSLGAGGFYTEAFF. Written as DNA, the CDR3 is TGCGCCAGCAGCTTGGGCGCAGGGGGCTTTTACACTGAAGCTTTCTTT. J is TRBJ1-1 and V is TRBV5-1; TRBD1 aligns across 8 bases. With 0 bases clipped from V and 3 bases from J, the junction kept 7 bases outside the gene matches. Germline V gene lookup returns CDR1 SGHRS and CDR2 YFSETQ. The length of the CDR3 is 16 residues.

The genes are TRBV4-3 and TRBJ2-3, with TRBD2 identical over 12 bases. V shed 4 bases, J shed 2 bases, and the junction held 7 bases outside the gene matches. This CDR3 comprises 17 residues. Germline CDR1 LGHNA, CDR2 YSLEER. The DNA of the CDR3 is TGCGCCAGCAGCCGACGCGGACTAGCGGGATCCACAGATACGCAGTATTTT. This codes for CASSRRGLAGSTDTQYF.

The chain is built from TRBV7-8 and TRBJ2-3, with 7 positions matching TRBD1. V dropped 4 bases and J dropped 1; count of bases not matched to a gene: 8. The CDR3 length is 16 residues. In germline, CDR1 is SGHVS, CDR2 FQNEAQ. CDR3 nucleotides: TGTGCCAGCAGCTCCCTTCCAGGACAGGGCACAGATACGCAGTATTTT. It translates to CASSSLPGQGTDTQYF.

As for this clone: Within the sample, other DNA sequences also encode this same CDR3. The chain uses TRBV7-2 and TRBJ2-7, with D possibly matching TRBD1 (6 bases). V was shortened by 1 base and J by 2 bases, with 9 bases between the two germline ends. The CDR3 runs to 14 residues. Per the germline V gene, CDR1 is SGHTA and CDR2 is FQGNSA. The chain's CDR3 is CASSLGAGAYEQYF. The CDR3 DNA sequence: TGTGCCAGCAGCTTAGGTGCAGGGGCCTACGAGCAGTACTTC. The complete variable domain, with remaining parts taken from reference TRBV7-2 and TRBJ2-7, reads GAGVSQSPSNKVTEKGKDVELRCDPISGHTALYWYRQSLGQGLEFLIYFQGNSAPDKSGLPSDRFSAERTGGSVSTLTIQRTQQEDSAVYLCASSLGAGAYEQYFGPGTRLTVT.

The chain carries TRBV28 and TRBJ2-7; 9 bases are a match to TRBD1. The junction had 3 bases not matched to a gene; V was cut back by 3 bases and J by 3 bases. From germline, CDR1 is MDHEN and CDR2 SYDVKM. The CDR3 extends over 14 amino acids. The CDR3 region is CASSFLGQGYEQYF. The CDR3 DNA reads TGTGCCAGCAGTTTTCTGGGACAGGGCTACGAGCAGTACTTC.

In nucleotides, the CDR3 is TGTGCCATCAGTGACAGGGGGATACCTGAAGCTTTCTTT. It yields the protein CAISDRGIPEAFF. This chain links TRBV10-3 with TRBJ1-1; 7 bases fit TRBD1. The CDR3 spans 13 residues. Losses at the gene ends were 3 bases for V and 6 bases for J; bases not matched to a gene: 4. From germline, CDR1 is ENHRY and CDR2 SYGVKD.

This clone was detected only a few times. CDR3 nucleotide sequence: TGTGCCACCTACCAGACAGGGGTTATGTCACCCCTCCACTTT. This encodes CATYQTGVMSPLHF. The rearrangement uses TRBV6-1 and TRBJ1-6, with 8 bases that match TRBD1. Germline values: CDR1 MNHNS, CDR2 SASEGT. The CDR3 runs to 14 residues. Trimming cost V 10 bases and J 10 bases; bases outside gene matches: 12.